The next 3 T cell receptor beta chains were all read from a single sample in a study of cytomegalovirus exposure and HLA in healthy donors. With 60 Vbeta and 13 Jbeta primers, the PCR was carried out. Assay used: immunoSEQ multiplex PCR; TCRdb lists only in-frame clones, some missing. The profile shows over 150,000 clones, more than 60% of them singletons. Sequencing was performed on PBMCs. The source is a woman in her forties or fifties in good health and CMV-seropositive.

This clone was detected once. Germline and junction disagree at one end, which may indicate a read error. This chain uses TRBV5-1 with TRBJ2-6, with D perhaps matching TRBD1 (5 bases). This CDR3 region has 19 residues. Per the germline V gene, CDR1 is SGHRS and CDR2 is YFSETQ. The CDR3 here is CASSLAVGSALSGANGLTF. The CDR3 DNA reads TGCGCCAGCAGCTTGGCGGTGGGGTCCGCCCTCTCTGGGGCCAACGGCCTGACTTTC.

The chain joins TRBV6-1 to TRBJ1-2; D perhaps matches TRBD1 (6 bases). The CDR3 runs to 13 residues. Trimming removed 7 bases at V and 4 bases at J, with 13 bases between. Germline CDR1 MNHNS, CDR2 SASEGT. CDR3 sequence: CASTRTAGYGYTF. The CDR3 region has the DNA TGTGCCAGCACCCGGACAGCCGGCTATGGCTACACCTTC.

This clone was observed a few times. The chain recombines TRBV14 with TRBJ1-1; a possible D gene is TRBD1 (6 bases). This CDR3 comprises 14 residues. The germline V and J ends were trimmed by 5 bases and 0 bases, with 10 bases remaining between them. Germline V CDR1 and CDR2: SGHDN, FVKESK. The CDR3 loop reads CASSYGQMNTEAFF. In nucleotides, the CDR3 is TGTGCCAGCAGCTACGGACAGATGAACACTGAAGCTTTCTTT.